This passage covers 2 T cell receptor beta chains from one sample sequenced in a study of blood T cell repertoires in COVID-19. The assay was immunoSEQ multiplex PCR, and TCRdb's table has in-frame clones only and misses some. The data show approximately 300,000 clones, with around 87% seen just once and 2% to 2.5% held by the top ten. Source material: peripheral blood. All receptors derive from a woman in her 50s who had recovered from COVID-19.

This chain links TRBV4-2 with TRBJ2-5, with a possible D match to TRBD2 (5 bases). Germline-derived CDR1 and CDR2 are LGHNA and YNFKEQ. The CDR3 loop spans 17 amino acids. Trimming shortened V by 1 base and J by 3 bases, and 18 bases separated the two germline ends. The CDR3 bases are TGTGCCAGCAGCCAAGGGTCCCAGCGGACCGGGGAAGAGACCCAGTACTTC. It specifies CASSQGSQRTGEETQYF.

J is TRBJ1-1 and V is TRBV5-8; D unclear. The CDR3 has 13 amino acids. Germline V gene lookup returns CDR1 SGHTS and CDR2 YDEGEE. Trimming pared 4 bases from V and 1 base from J, leaving 8 bases between. CDR3 loop: CASSKTRNTEAFF. The CDR3 DNA reads TGTGCCAGCAGCAAAACACGGAACACTGAAGCTTTCTTT.